The 10 T cell receptor beta chains below all came from one sample that was sequenced in a study of blood T cell repertoires in COVID-19. The table came from immunoSEQ multiplex PCR; TCRdb's copy has only in-frame clones and leaves some out. The data hold under 250,000 clones, with 82% observed a single time. The specimen was PBMCs or T cells enriched from blood (not recorded which). The receptors originated from a woman in her fifties or sixties who had recovered from COVID-19.

J is TRBJ1-2 and V is TRBV6-5; no firm D call. The CDR3 runs to 14 residues. V was cut by 6 bases and J by 0 bases, with 11 bases left in between. CDR1 and CDR2 (germline): MNHEY, SVGAGI. The CDR3 spells CASRDGGSNYGYTF. The CDR3 nucleotides are TGTGCCAGCAGGGACGGCGGGTCTAACTATGGCTACACCTTC.

The table lists this clone with a few counts. This rearrangement joins TRBV6-5 to TRBJ1-5; no firm D call. CDR1 and CDR2 (germline): MNHEY, SVGAGI. V was shortened by 5 bases and J by 7 bases, with 12 bases between the two germline ends. CDR3 length: 13 amino acids. CDR3 nucleotides: TGTGCCAGCAGTCCGTCACATCGACAGCCCCAGCATTTT. It specifies CASSPSHRQPQHF.

The chain employs TRBV6-5 and TRBJ2-5; TRBD1 matches at 9 bases. Germline V CDR1 and CDR2: MNHEY, SVGAGI. The CDR3 is made up of 14 amino acids. Trimming removed 7 bases from V and 2 bases from J; junction bases left unmatched: 5. CDR3: CASTTDRGQETQYF. The CDR3 DNA is TGTGCCAGCACGACGGACAGGGGACAAGAGACCCAGTACTTC.

This clone was seen only a few times. The chain couples TRBV19 to TRBJ2-5, with unresolved D. V lost 3 bases, J lost 1 base, and 6 bases lay in between. This CDR3 comprises 13 residues. Germline CDR1 is LNHDA and CDR2 is SQIVND (reference sequence). In DNA, the CDR3 is TGTGCCAGTAGTATCAACAGCCAAGAGACCCAGTACTTC. This encodes CASSINSQETQYF.

This sequence joins TRBV6-5 and TRBJ1-4; TRBD1 matches 8 bases. The CDR3 is 15 residues long. J was trimmed by 2 bases and V by 5 bases; bases with no gene match: 4. The V gene's germline CDR1 is MNHEY and CDR2 SVGAGI. The CDR3: CASSRYRGTNEKLFF. The DNA of the CDR3 is TGTGCCAGCAGTCGCTACAGGGGGACTAATGAAAAACTGTTTTTT.

The V call is TRBV6-4, the J call TRBJ1-2; the match to TRBD1 covers 7 bases. Germline-derived CDR1 and CDR2 are MRHNA and SNTAGT. V dropped 4 bases and J dropped 3; count of bases not matched to a gene: 8. The CDR3 contains 15 residues. CDR3 nucleotide sequence: TGTGCCAGCAGTGCCTCACAGGGGCGGCACTATGGCTACACCTTC. Protein: CASSASQGRHYGYTF.

The chain links TRBV7-8 to TRBJ1-6; 10 positions agree with TRBD1. Germline CDR1 is SGHVS and CDR2 is FQNEAQ. The CDR3 length is 15 residues. J lost 8 bases, V lost 4 bases, and 5 bases had no gene match. The CDR3 region is CASSWMTGGDSPLHF. In nucleotides, the CDR3 is TGTGCCAGCAGCTGGATGACAGGGGGCGATTCACCCCTCCACTTT.

The gene calls are TRBV15 and TRBJ1-5; 7 positions agree with TRBD1. Germline V gene lookup returns CDR1 LNHNV and CDR2 YYDKDF (reference sequence). V shed 0 bases and J 7 bases; nucleotides not matched to a gene: 12. The CDR3 spans 17 residues. CDR3 loop: CATSRDIRQGLGQPQHF. For the CDR3, the DNA is TGTGCCACCAGCAGAGATATACGACAGGGTCTCGGACAGCCCCAGCATTTT. The full variable domain, rest sourced from reference TRBV15 and TRBJ1-5, is DAMVIQNPRYQVTQFGKPVTLSCSQTLNHNVMYWYQQKSSQAPKLLFHYYDKDFNNEADTPDNFQSRRPNTSFCFLDIRSPGLGDTAMYLCATSRDIRQGLGQPQHFGDGTRLSIL.

The rearrangement uses TRBV7-2 and TRBJ2-7; D perhaps matches TRBD2 (6 bases). This CDR3 is 15 amino acids long. Per germline, CDR1 SGHTA and CDR2 FQGNSA. Trimming took 5 bases from V and 0 from J, leaving 14 bases between them. The CDR3 coding sequence is TGTGCCAGCAGCCCCCTGTCGGGGGTCTCCTACGAGCAGTACTTC. It specifies CASSPLSGVSYEQYF.

The V call is TRBV9, the J call TRBJ2-1; TRBD2 agrees at 11 bases. V shed 0 bases, J shed 9 bases, and the junction held 5 bases outside the gene matches. This CDR3 contains 15 residues. The V gene's germline CDR1 is SGDLS and CDR2 YYNGEE. CDR3 DNA sequence: TGTGCCAGCAGCGTAGCTAGCGGGGGGCAGGGTGAGCAGTTCTTC. Protein: CASSVASGGQGEQFF.